This record looks at one TCR beta chain sequence and its context. Its antigen is unknown. PCR primers comprised 60 Vbeta and 13 Jbeta primers. TCRdb's copy holds only in-frame clones and misses some; the assay was immunoSEQ multiplex PCR. The sample consists of roughly 150,000 clones, 70% to 90% of them appearing once. This sample was included in a study of cytomegalovirus exposure and HLA in healthy donors. Study findings and constraints: One variant, a missense change in DCLRE1C, was linked in a later analysis to TCR beta V- and J-gene trimming. In vitro testing confirmed three CMV-associated chains as specific for CMV antigens.

This receptor was identified in a woman under 30 in good health and CMV-seronegative. Material: PBMCs.

The CDR3 DNA reads as TGTGCCAGCAGTGGGGCCGGTGGGACAGGGGATGTGCAGTTCTTC. Amino acid sequence: CASSGAGGTGDVQFF. This rearrangement joins TRBV25-1 to TRBJ2-1, with 10 positions matching TRBD1. From germline, CDR1 is MGHDK and CDR2 SYGVNS. The CDR3 has 15 amino acids. J lost 12 bases, V lost 4 bases, and 12 bases had no gene match.